Listed here are 14 T cell receptor beta chains from one sample, sequenced in a study of blood T cell repertoires in COVID-19. Measured with immunoSEQ multiplex PCR; TCRdb has only the in-frame clones, and not every one. Among about 150,000 clones listed, 70% to 85% were seen once. The specimen sequenced was peripheral blood. These receptors all stem from a woman older than 75 with acute or convalescent COVID-19.

V gene TRBV2 combines with J gene TRBJ1-5, with D possibly matching TRBD1 (5 bases). Germline CDR1 SNHLY, CDR2 FYNNEI. This CDR3 has 14 residues. Trimming stripped 3 bases from V and 6 bases from J, with 12 bases between. The CDR3 DNA reads TGTGCCAGCAGTGACAGGGCAGGGTCTCAGCCCCAGCATTTT. Residues: CASSDRAGSQPQHF.

The CDR3 region has the DNA TGTGCCAGCAGCCAAGAGCGCGGGGGTGGGTCCCTCCACTTT. Translating gives CASSQERGGGSLHF. The chain recombines TRBV3-1 (or the pseudogene TRBV3-2) with TRBJ1-6; weak D call: TRBD1 (5 bases). The germline V gene has CDR1 LGHDT and CDR2 YNNKEL (reference sequence). The V end lost 0 bases, the J end lost 14 bases, and 14 bases lay between the germline ends. The CDR3 is 14 amino acids.

J is TRBJ2-7 and V is TRBV15; no clear D. Germline V gene data show CDR1 as LNHNV and CDR2 as YYDKDF (reference sequence). V lost 0 bases, J lost 0 bases, and 9 bases lay in between. The CDR3 has 15 residues. The CDR3 DNA sequence: TGTGCCACCAGCAGAGATAAGATGAGCTCCTACGAGCAGTACTTC. It encodes CATSRDKMSSYEQYF. The full variable domain, rest sourced from reference TRBV15 and TRBJ2-7, is DAMVIQNPRYQVTQFGKPVTLSCSQTLNHNVMYWYQQKSSQAPKLLFHYYDKDFNNEADTPDNFQSRRPNTSFCFLDIRSPGLGDTAMYLCATSRDKMSSYEQYFGPGTRLTVT.

This chain connects TRBV19 to TRBJ1-2; 8 bases match TRBD1. The CDR3 contains 14 residues. Germline V gene data show CDR1 as LNHDA and CDR2 as SQIVND (reference sequence). The V segment lost 6 bases and the J segment 4 bases; nucleotides outside the gene matches: 7. The CDR3 loop is CASRDGQGGYGYTF. CDR3 bases: TGTGCCAGTAGGGACGGACAGGGCGGCTATGGCTACACCTTC.

The gene calls are TRBV21-1 and TRBJ2-1; the tabulated D call, TRBD2, remains unverified against the DNA. TRBV21-1 constitutes a pseudogene. This CDR3 region has 19 residues. The CDR3 is CASSQPGNPRWGSYNEQFF. In DNA, the CDR3 is TGTGCCAGCAGCCAACCGGGGAACCCACGCTGGGGTTCCTACAATGAGCAGTTCTTC.

The chain couples TRBV5-6 to TRBJ2-2; a weak D match, TRBD2 (5 bases). This CDR3 is 14 amino acids long. The germline V gene has CDR1 SGHDT and CDR2 YYEEEE. Trimming stripped 1 base from V and 7 bases from J, with 11 bases between. CDR3 residues: CASSLRGLGGELFF. The CDR3 DNA sequence: TGTGCCAGCAGCTTGCGAGGGCTGGGCGGGGAGCTGTTTTTT. The full variable domain, rest sourced from reference TRBV5-6 and TRBJ2-2, is DAGVTQSPTHLIKTRGQQVTLRCSPKSGHDTVSWYQQALGQGPQFIFQYYEEEERQRGNFPDRFSGHQFPNYSSELNVNALLLGDSALYLCASSLRGLGGELFFGEGSRLTVL.

This sequence joins TRBV2 and TRBJ2-5; 9 bases match TRBD1. Looked up from germline, CDR1 is SNHLY and CDR2 is FYNNEI. The CDR3 has 14 amino acids. V lost 6 bases and J lost 4; bases outside the gene matches: 6. CDR3 region: CASSFTDRGETQYF. The CDR3 DNA reads as TGTGCCAGCAGCTTTACGGACAGGGGAGAGACCCAGTACTTC.

The chain uses TRBV19 and TRBJ1-5, with D hard to call. CDR1 is LNHDA and CDR2 is SQIVND in the germline V gene (reference sequence). This CDR3 has 16 amino acids. The V end lost 0 bases, the J end lost 1 base, and 10 bases lay between the germline ends. The CDR3 DNA reads as TGTGCCAGTAGTATAGATAACACGGGAAGCAATCAGCCCCAGCATTTT. It encodes CASSIDNTGSNQPQHF.

There are a few counts of this clone. The chain carries TRBV2 and TRBJ1-1; TRBD1 might be the D (6 bases). Germline V gene lookup returns CDR1 SNHLY and CDR2 FYNNEI. Trimming took 6 bases from V and 6 from J, leaving 17 bases between them. The CDR3 length is 14 residues. CDR3 DNA sequence: TGTGCCAGCAGGAAGGACAGTCGGGGAGCTGAAGCTTTCTTT. The encoded protein is CASRKDSRGAEAFF. Variable domain in full (rest from reference TRBV2 and TRBJ1-1): EPEVTQTPSHQVTQMGQEVILRCVPISNHLYFYWYRQILGQKVEFLVSFYNNEISEKSEIFDDQFSVERPDGSNFTLKIRSTKLEDSAMYFCASRKDSRGAEAFFGQGTRLTVV.

The gene calls are TRBV19 and TRBJ2-6, with TRBD1 identical over 7 bases. The length of the CDR3 is 16 residues. Germline CDR1 and CDR2: LNHDA and SQIVND (reference sequence). With 6 bases clipped from V and 0 bases from J, the junction kept 5 bases outside the gene matches. Written as DNA, the CDR3 is TGTGCCAGTAGGATTCGACAGGGCTCTGGGGCCAACGTCCTGACTTTC. As protein: CASRIRQGSGANVLTF.

The chain recombines TRBV19 with TRBJ1-1, with 7 nucleotides matching TRBD1. The germline gives CDR1 LNHDA, CDR2 SQIVND (reference sequence). The CDR3 has 14 amino acids. The V and J ends lost 11 bases and 2 bases, in that order; junction bases with no gene match: 11. The CDR3 DNA follows: TGTGCCGCCCGGGACAGTTACAGTAACACTGAAGCTTTCTTT. Protein sequence: CAARDSYSNTEAFF. Using reference TRBV19 and TRBJ1-1 for the parts outside the CDR3, the full variable domain is DGGITQSPKYLFRKEGQNVTLSCEQNLNHDAMYWYRQDPGQGLRLIYYSQIVNDFQKGDIAEGYSVSREKKESFPLTVTSAQKNPTAFYLCAARDSYSNTEAFFGQGTRLTVV.

This clone was observed once. The V gene is TRBV15, the J gene TRBJ1-2; weak D call: TRBD1 (5 bases). The CDR3 is made up of 15 amino acids. V was pared by 0 bases and J by 5 bases, with 13 bases between. CDR1 and CDR2 from the germline V gene are LNHNV and YYDKDF (reference sequence). DNA of the CDR3: TGTGCCACCAGCAGAGATGCGACAGCCCCGTATGGCTACACCTTC. The encoded protein is CATSRDATAPYGYTF.

This chain uses TRBV10-3 with TRBJ1-3, with a tentative D call TRBD1 (5 bases). The germline V and J ends were trimmed by 9 bases and 4 bases, with 13 bases remaining between them. CDR1 and CDR2 from the germline V gene are ENHRY and SYGVKD. The CDR3 runs to 13 residues. CDR3 residues: CAIRGDQGNTIYF. DNA of the CDR3: TGTGCCATTCGGGGGGACCAGGGAAACACCATATATTTT.

This chain connects TRBV7-8 to TRBJ2-7; TRBD1 matches 9 bases. The junction had 4 bases not matched to a gene; V was cut back by 2 bases and J by 5 bases. The V gene's germline CDR1 is SGHVS and CDR2 FQNEAQ. The CDR3 is made up of 14 amino acids. CDR3: CASSLLDRGDEQYF. As DNA, the CDR3 is TGTGCCAGCAGCTTACTGGACAGGGGAGACGAGCAGTACTTC.